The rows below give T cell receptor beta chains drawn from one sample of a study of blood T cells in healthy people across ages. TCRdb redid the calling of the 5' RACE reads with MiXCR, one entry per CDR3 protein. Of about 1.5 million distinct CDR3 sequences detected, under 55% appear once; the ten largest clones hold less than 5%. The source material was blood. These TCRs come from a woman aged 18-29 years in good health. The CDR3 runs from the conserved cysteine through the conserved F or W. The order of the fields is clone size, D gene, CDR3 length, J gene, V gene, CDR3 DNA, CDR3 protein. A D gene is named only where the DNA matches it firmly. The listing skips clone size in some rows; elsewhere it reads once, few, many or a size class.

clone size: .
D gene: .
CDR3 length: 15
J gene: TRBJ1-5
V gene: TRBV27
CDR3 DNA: TGTGCCAGCAGTTTAAGGGGGGCACCCAATCAGCCCCAGCATTTT
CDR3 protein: CASSLRGAPNQPQHF

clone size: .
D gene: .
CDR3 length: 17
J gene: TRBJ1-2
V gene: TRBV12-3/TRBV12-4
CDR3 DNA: TGTGCCAGCAGCCTCACGGCCCTGATGTCCCTAAAAAGTGGCTACACCTTC
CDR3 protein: CASSLTALMSLKSGYTF

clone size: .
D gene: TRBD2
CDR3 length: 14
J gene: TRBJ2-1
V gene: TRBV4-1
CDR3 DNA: TGCGCCAGCAGCCAACCGGGACTAGGCAATGAGCAGTTCTTC
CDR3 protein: CASSQPGLGNEQFF

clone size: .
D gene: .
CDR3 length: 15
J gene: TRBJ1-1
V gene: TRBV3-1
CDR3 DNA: TGTGCCAGCAGCCAAGAGGTAACAGCGAACACTGAAGCTTTCTTT
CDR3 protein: CASSQEVTANTEAFF

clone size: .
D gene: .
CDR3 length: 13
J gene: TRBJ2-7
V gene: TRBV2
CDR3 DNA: TGTGCCAGCAATAATCAGGGAGCCTACGAGCAGTACTTC
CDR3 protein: CASNNQGAYEQYF

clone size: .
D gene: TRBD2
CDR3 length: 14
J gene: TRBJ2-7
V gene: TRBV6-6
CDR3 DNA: TGTGCCAGCAGAGACGCGGGGGGCAGGAATGAGCAGTACTTC
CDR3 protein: CASRDAGGRNEQYF

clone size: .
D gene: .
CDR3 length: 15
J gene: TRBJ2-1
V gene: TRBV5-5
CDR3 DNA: TGTGCCAGCAGCTTGGTACCACCCTTCTACAATGAGCAGTTCTTC
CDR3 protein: CASSLVPPFYNEQFF

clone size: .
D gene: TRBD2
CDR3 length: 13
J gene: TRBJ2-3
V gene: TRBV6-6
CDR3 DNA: TGTGCCAGCAAAAGCGGGGGGGCCGATACGCAGTATTTT
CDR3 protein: CASKSGGADTQYF

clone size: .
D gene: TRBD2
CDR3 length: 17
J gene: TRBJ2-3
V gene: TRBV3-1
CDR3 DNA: TGTGCCAGCAGCCAAGAAGCGGGGGGGCGGGACACAGATACGCAGTATTTT
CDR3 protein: CASSQEAGGRDTDTQYF

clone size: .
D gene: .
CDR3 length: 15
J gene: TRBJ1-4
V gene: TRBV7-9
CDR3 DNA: TGTGCCAGCAGCTCCCTCGGAGAGGCTAATGAAAAACTGTTTTTT
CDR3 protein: CASSSLGEANEKLFF

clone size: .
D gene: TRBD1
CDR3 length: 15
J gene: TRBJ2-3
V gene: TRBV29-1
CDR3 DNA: TGCAGCGTTGAAGCGGGCCAGGGGGCAACAGATACGCAGTATTTT
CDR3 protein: CSVEAGQGATDTQYF

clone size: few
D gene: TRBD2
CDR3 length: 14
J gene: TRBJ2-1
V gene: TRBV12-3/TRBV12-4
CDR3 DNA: TGTGCCAGCAGTTTGAGCGGGAGCAGAGATGAGCAGTTCTTC
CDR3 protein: CASSLSGSRDEQFF

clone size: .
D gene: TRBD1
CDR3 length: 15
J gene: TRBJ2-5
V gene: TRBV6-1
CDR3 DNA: TGTGCCAGCAGTGACCCGGGACAGGGGCTCAATGAGCAGTACTTC
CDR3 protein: CASSDPGQGLNEQYF

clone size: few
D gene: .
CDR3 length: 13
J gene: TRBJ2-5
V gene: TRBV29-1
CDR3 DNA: TGCAGCTCCGCCCCCGTACTATCCGAGACCCAGTACTTC
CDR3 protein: CSSAPVLSETQYF

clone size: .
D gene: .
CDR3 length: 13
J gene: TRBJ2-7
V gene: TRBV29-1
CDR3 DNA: TGCAGCGTTGAGGGGGGGCGCGACTACGAGCAGTACTTC
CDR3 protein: CSVEGGRDYEQYF

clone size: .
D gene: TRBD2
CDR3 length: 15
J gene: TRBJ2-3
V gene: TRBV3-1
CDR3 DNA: TGTGCCAGCAGCCTCAGGCGGGGGAAGACAGATACGCAGTATTTT
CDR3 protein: CASSLRRGKTDTQYF

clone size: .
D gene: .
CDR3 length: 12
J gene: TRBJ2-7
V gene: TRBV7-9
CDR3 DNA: TGTGCCAGCAGCTTACAGGGGTTTGAGCAGTACTTC
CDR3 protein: CASSLQGFEQYF

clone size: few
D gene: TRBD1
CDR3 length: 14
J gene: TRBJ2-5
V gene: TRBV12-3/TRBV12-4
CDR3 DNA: TGTGCCAGCAGTTTCCGGGACAGTTCAGAGACCCAGTACTTC
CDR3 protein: CASSFRDSSETQYF

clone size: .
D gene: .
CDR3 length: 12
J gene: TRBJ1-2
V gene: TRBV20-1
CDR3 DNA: TGCAGTGCTAGACAGTCGGGCTATGGCTACACCTTC
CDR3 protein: CSARQSGYGYTF

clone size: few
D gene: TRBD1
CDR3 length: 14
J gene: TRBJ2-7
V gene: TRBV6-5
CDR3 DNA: TGTGCCAGCAGTTACCTAGGGACAGGCTACGAGCAGTACTTC
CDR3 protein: CASSYLGTGYEQYF

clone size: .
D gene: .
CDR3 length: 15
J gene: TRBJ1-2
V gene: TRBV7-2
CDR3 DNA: TGTGCCAACCGCCCCTATGTCGGTGGCGACTATGGCTACACCTTC
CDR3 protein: CANRPYVGGDYGYTF

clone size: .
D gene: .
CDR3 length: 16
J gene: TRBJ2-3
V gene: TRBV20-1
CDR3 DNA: TGCAGTGCTAGACCCCACCGGGACTTTAGCACAGATACGCAGTATTTT
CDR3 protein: CSARPHRDFSTDTQYF

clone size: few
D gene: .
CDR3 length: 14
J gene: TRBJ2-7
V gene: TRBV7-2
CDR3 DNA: TGTGCCAGCAGCCCCGGGACCTCAACGTCAAAGCAGTACTTC
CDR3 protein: CASSPGTSTSKQYF

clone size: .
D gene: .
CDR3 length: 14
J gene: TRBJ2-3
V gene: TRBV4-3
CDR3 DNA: TGCGCCAGCAGCCGCCGGACTACAAGAGATACGCAGTATTTT
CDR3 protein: CASSRRTTRDTQYF

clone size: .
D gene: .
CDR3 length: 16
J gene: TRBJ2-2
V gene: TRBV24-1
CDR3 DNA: TGTGCCACCAGTGATTTGCGGAAGGTGGGCACCGGGGAGCTGTTTTTT
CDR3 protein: CATSDLRKVGTGELFF

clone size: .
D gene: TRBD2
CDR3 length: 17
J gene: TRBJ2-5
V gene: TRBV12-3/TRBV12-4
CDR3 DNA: TGTGCCAGCAGTTCCCCGGCTAGCGGGAGGGCTATCAATGAGCAGTACTTC
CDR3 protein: CASSSPASGRAINEQYF

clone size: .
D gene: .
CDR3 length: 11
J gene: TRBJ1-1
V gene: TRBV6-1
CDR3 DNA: TGTGCCAGTTCAGCCCCTGAAGGAGCTTTCTTT
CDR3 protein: CASSAPEGAFF

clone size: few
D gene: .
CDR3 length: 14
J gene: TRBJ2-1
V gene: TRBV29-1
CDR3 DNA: TGCAGCGTTCTGGGGGGTAGCTCCTACAATGAGCAGTTCTTC
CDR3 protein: CSVLGGSSYNEQFF

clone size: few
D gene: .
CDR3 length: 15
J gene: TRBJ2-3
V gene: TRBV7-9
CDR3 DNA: TGTGCCAGCAGCTTAGGGATTACTAGCACAGATACGCAGTATTTT
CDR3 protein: CASSLGITSTDTQYF

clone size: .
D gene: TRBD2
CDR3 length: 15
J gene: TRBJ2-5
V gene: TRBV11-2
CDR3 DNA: TGTGCCAGCAGCTTCAGACTAGCGGGAGTGGGGGAGCAGTACTTC
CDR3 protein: CASSFRLAGVGEQYF

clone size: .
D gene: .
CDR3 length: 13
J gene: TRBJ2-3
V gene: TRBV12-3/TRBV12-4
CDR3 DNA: TGTGCCAGCAGCAAGGGGGACTCGGATACGCAGTATTTT
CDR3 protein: CASSKGDSDTQYF

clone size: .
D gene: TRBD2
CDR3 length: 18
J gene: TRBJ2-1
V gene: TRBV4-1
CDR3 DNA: TGCGCCAGCAGCCAAGATCTTACCGAGCGGGGGTCCTACAATGAGCAGTTCTTC
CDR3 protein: CASSQDLTERGSYNEQFF